Each of the 16 T cell receptor beta chains below was sequenced from the same sample in a study of CD8 T cells in ankylosing spondylitis. From the 5' RACE reads, TCRdb called clonotypes with MiXCR, one entry per CDR3 protein. The sample holds 250,000 to 300,000 distinct CDR3 sequences; roughly 18% are singletons and the top ten take around 32%. Sequenced: blood, either unsorted or a sorted T cell fraction (not recorded which). The receptors originated from a male donor with ankylosing spondylitis or in good health (not recorded which).

This clonotype showed up just a few times. The chain links TRBV20-1 to TRBJ1-5; unclear D gene. This CDR3 comprises 14 residues. Trimming removed 0 bases from V and 3 bases from J, with 9 bases in between. Per germline, CDR1 DFQATT and CDR2 SNEGSKA (reference sequence). The CDR3 loop is CSARDQAPNQPQHF. In DNA, the CDR3 is TGCAGTGCTAGAGATCAGGCGCCCAATCAGCCCCAGCATTTT.

V gene TRBV4-2 combines with J gene TRBJ2-5; 7 bases map to TRBD1. This CDR3 has 16 residues. V trimming: 1 base; J trimming: 0 bases; junction bases outside the gene matches: 5. CDR1 is LGHNA, CDR2 YNFKEQ, per germline. The CDR3 region is CASSQGRDRDQETQYF. The CDR3, as DNA: TGTGCCAGCAGCCAAGGCCGGGACAGAGACCAAGAGACCCAGTACTTC.

This rearrangement joins TRBV12-3 or TRBV12-4 to TRBJ1-6, with D perhaps TRBD1 (6 bases). This CDR3 has 17 amino acids. Trimming removed 0 bases at V and 2 bases at J, with 11 bases between. CDR3 sequence (DNA): TGTGCCAGCAGTTTAGCGCGGGGGCGCACCTATAATTCACCCCTCCACTTT. This gives the protein CASSLARGRTYNSPLHF.

The rearrangement joins TRBV6-5 to TRBJ1-2; D gene uncertain. Germline lookup yields CDR1 MNHEY and CDR2 SVGAGI. V lost 4 bases to trimming and J lost 6 bases, with 15 bases between them. This CDR3 has 14 residues. CDR3 coding DNA: TGTGCCAGCAGTTCGGTGGGAGGTTTGGATGGCTACACCTTC. Translation: CASSSVGGLDGYTF.

The rearrangement joins TRBV3-1 to TRBJ2-1; the match to TRBD2 covers 11 bases. The CDR3 is made up of 16 amino acids. Trimming removed 0 bases from V and 9 bases from J; junction bases left unmatched: 7. Germline CDR1 LGHDT, CDR2 YNNKEL (reference sequence). CDR3 coding DNA: TGTGCCAGCAGCCAAGAGTTAGCGGGAGGGGGGAGTGAGCAGTTCTTC. Translating gives CASSQELAGGGSEQFF.

The chain joins TRBV12-3 or TRBV12-4 to TRBJ2-2; 10 nucleotides align to TRBD2. CDR3 size: 17 residues. The V and J ends lost 4 bases and 6 bases, in that order; junction bases with no gene match: 11. CDR3 protein: CASSSTPSSGSSGELFF. The CDR3 DNA reads as TGTGCCAGCAGTTCCACCCCGTCTAGCGGGAGTTCCGGGGAGCTGTTTTTT.

This clonotype has just a few counts. CDR3 residues: CASSWIADTDTQYF. As DNA, the CDR3 is TGTGCCAGCAGCTGGATAGCGGACACAGATACGCAGTATTTT. The J gene is TRBJ2-3, the V gene TRBV7-8; D may be TRBD2 (6 bases). Trimming took off 4 bases at V and 2 bases at J, with 10 bases between the two ends. The CDR3 runs to 14 residues. Per the germline V gene, CDR1 is SGHVS and CDR2 is FQNEAQ.

This clonotype was seen at least ten times. J is TRBJ2-7 and V is TRBV10-2, with 13 nucleotides matching TRBD2. With V trimmed by 4 bases and J by 4 bases, 4 bases remained unmatched. Germline CDR1 reads WSHSY; CDR2 reads SAAADI. The CDR3 has 15 amino acids. DNA of the CDR3: TGCGCCAGCAGTGCGGGACTAGCGGGAAAATACGAGCAGTACTTC. This encodes CASSAGLAGKYEQYF.

This clonotype was picked up one time. The V call is TRBV27, the J call TRBJ1-5; D ambiguous. This CDR3 comprises 12 residues. The V gene's germline CDR1 is MNHEY and CDR2 SMNVEV (reference sequence). The ends were cut back, 5 bases at V and 4 bases at J, with 6 bases in the middle. CDR3 amino acids: CASSRSNQPQHF. CDR3 DNA sequence: TGTGCCAGCAGTAGGAGTAATCAGCCCCAGCATTTT.

This clonotype has ten or more counts. V gene TRBV20-1 combines with J gene TRBJ2-7; TRBD2 is a possible D gene (5 bases). The CDR3 is made up of 13 amino acids. V was clipped by 5 bases and J by 3 bases, with 14 bases between them. Germline V gene sequence: CDR1 DFQATT, CDR2 SNEGSKA (reference sequence). The CDR3 DNA sequence: TGCAGTGCTGCCTTACTAGAATACTACGAGCAGTACTTC. It yields the protein CSAALLEYYEQYF.

For the CDR3, the DNA is TGCAGCGTTCTGACAGTCTCCTACGAGCAGTACTTC. It specifies CSVLTVSYEQYF. The chain has TRBV29-1 and TRBJ2-7; perhaps TRBD1 as D (5 bases). Trimming cost V 5 bases and J 0 bases, with 8 bases left between them. Germline V gene lookup returns CDR1 SQVTM and CDR2 ANQGSEA. CDR3 length: 12 amino acids.

This clonotype was detected a few times. The chain is built from TRBV4-3 and TRBJ2-7; TRBD2 agrees at 9 bases. V was pared by 0 bases and J by 6 bases, with 6 bases of the junction left unmatched. The CDR3 runs to 15 residues. CDR1 LGHNA and CDR2 YSLEER come from the germline V gene. As DNA, the CDR3 is TGCGCCAGCAGCCAAGATCGCGGGAGGGCCAGCGAGCAGTACTTC. Translating it yields CASSQDRGRASEQYF.

At least ten counts were recorded for this clonotype. The chain joins TRBV9 to TRBJ2-4; 7 bases are shared with TRBD2. Losses at the gene ends were 1 base for V and 8 bases for J; bases not matched to a gene: 6. The length of the CDR3 is 14 residues. Germline values: CDR1 SGDLS, CDR2 YYNGEE. The DNA of the CDR3 is TGTGCCAGCAGCGTAAGGGGAGGGCCGGACATTCAGTACTTC. It specifies CASSVRGGPDIQYF.

CDR3 residues: CAISGHRGAPSGANVLTF. CDR3 coding DNA: TGTGCCATCAGTGGTCACAGGGGGGCACCCTCTGGGGCCAACGTCCTGACTTTC. This chain connects TRBV10-3 to TRBJ2-6; 8 bases fit TRBD1. Trimming cost V 4 bases and J 0 bases; bases outside gene matches: 8. The CDR3 is 18 residues long. Germline loops: CDR1 ENHRY, CDR2 SYGVKD.

This clonotype was seen a few times. The rearrangement joins TRBV5-1 to TRBJ1-1; D remains unclear. Looked up from germline, CDR1 is SGHRS and CDR2 is YFSETQ. V was clipped by 0 bases and J by 1 base, with 7 bases between them. The CDR3 has 14 amino acids. The CDR3 nucleotides are TGCGCCAGCAGCTTGGAGGCGGGGAACACTGAAGCTTTCTTT. Protein sequence: CASSLEAGNTEAFF.

The chain couples TRBV4-3 to TRBJ1-4; 7 positions match TRBD1. After removal of 3 bases from V and 8 bases from J, the junction contained 9 bases not matched to a gene. In germline, CDR1 is LGHNA, CDR2 YSLEER. The CDR3 totals 15 residues. Here the CDR3 reads CASSQDRILQEKLFF. CDR3 DNA sequence: TGCGCCAGCAGCCAGGACAGGATCTTACAAGAAAAACTGTTTTTT.